The clone carrying this TCR beta chain occurred many times. TCRdb reprocessed the 5' RACE reads via MiXCR and lists one record per CDR3 protein. Of tens of thousands of distinct CDR3 sequences in the sample, 5.3% were seen once. These data originate in a study of CD8 T cells in ankylosing spondylitis. Germline loops: CDR1 SGHAT, CDR2 FQNNGV. There are 14 residues in the CDR3. V shed 6 bases, J shed 4 bases, and the junction held 1 base outside the gene matches. The sample consisted of blood, either unsorted or a sorted T cell fraction (not recorded which). The sequence derives from a male donor with ankylosing spondylitis or in good health (not recorded which). The rearrangement joins TRBV11-2 to TRBJ2-7; 15 bases are shared with TRBD2. CDR3 residues: CASRGLAGGYEQYF. CDR3 sequence (DNA): TGTGCCAGCAGGGGACTAGCGGGGGGTTACGAGCAGTACTTC.